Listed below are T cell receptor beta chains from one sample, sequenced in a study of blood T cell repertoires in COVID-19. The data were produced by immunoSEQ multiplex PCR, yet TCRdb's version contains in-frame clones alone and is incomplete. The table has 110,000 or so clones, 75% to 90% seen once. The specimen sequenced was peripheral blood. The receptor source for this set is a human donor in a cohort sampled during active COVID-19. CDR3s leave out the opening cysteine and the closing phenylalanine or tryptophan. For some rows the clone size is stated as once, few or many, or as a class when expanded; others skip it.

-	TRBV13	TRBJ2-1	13	ASSLRQGTRNEQF
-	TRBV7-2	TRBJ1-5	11	ASSRQGNQPQH
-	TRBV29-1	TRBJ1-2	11	SVGLGQDYGYT
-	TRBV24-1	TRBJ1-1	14	ATRSSRQGRNTEAF
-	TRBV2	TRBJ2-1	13	ASSEEVGQYNEQF
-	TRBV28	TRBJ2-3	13	ASVFGQAPTDTQY
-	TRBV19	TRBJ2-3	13	ASSHTSGGTDTQY
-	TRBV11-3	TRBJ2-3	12	ASSFETGEDTQY
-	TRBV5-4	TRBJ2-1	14	ASSLVAGSVYNEQF
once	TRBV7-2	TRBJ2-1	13	ASSLAASSYNEQF
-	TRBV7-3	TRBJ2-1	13	ASSSLAGANNEQF
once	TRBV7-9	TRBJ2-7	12	ASSSSGGPGEQY
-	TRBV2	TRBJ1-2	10	ASRGGGYGYT
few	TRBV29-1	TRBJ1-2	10	SGQENNYGYT
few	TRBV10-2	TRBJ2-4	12	ASSEQGTKNIQY
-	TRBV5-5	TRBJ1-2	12	ASTQLDRDRGYT
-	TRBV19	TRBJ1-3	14	ASSSGTGVSGNTIY
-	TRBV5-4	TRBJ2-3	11	ASSPFNSDTQY
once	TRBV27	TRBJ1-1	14	ATLGTGALMNTEAF
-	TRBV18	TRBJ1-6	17	ASPIGAGGISSYNSPLH
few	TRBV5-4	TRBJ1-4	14	ASSLRGGTTNEKLF
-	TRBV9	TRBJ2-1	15	ASSVGVRGLAGDEQF
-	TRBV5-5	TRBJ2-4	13	ASSRAGGAKNIQY